In its sample, the clone carrying this TCR beta chain was seen once. The study ran its PCR with 60 Vbeta and 13 Jbeta primers. Profiling relied on immunoSEQ multiplex PCR, and the TCRdb table lists in-frame clones only, not all of them. The data contain 120,000 or so clones, roughly 70% of them seen just once; the ten biggest clones take up 2.5% to 3.5%. These data come from a study of cytomegalovirus exposure and HLA in healthy donors. The length of the CDR3 is 15 residues. The germline V gene encodes CDR1 MNHEY and CDR2 SVGAGI. Trimming took 4 bases from V and 2 from J; bases not matched to a gene: 5.

The source is a woman between 40 and 55 years old in good health and CMV-seropositive. The sample comprised PBMCs. The chain is built from TRBV6-5 and TRBJ1-3, with 7 positions matching TRBD1. CDR3 loop: CASSSPGTAGNTIYF. The CDR3 nucleotides read TGTGCCAGCAGTTCTCCCGGGACAGCTGGAAACACCATATATTTT.